One and the same sample provided the 2 T cell receptor beta chains below, sequenced in a study of OX40 agonist ivuxolimab in advanced cancers. Only in-frame clones appear in the TCRdb table, and some are missing; sequencing was by immunoSEQ multiplex PCR. The table has tens of thousands of clones, just under 80% seen once. The sequences come from CD4+ or CD8+ T cells sorted from blood, collected in a trial of the OX40 agonist ivuxolimab. The source of these receptors is an adult with an advanced solid tumor such as melanoma, head and neck, liver or kidney cancer.

The V and J genes are TRBV5-4 and TRBJ2-4; a possible D gene is TRBD1 (6 bases). The CDR3 totals 14 residues. Trimming pared 0 bases from V and 5 bases from J, leaving 9 bases between. Germline-derived CDR1 and CDR2 are SGHNT and YYREEE (reference sequence). The CDR3 loop reads CASSLGAGENIQYF. The CDR3 DNA is TGTGCCAGCAGCTTGGGGGCAGGGGAAAACATTCAGTACTTC.

This clone was seen only once. The chain couples TRBV19 to TRBJ2-3; a possible D gene is TRBD2 (6 bases). V was trimmed by 3 bases and J by 5 bases, leaving 15 bases between them. Germline V CDR1 and CDR2: LNHDA, SQIVND (reference sequence). The CDR3 runs 15 residues. The DNA for the CDR3 is TGTGCCAGTAGTATGGGGGGAAGAGAGAGAGATACGCAGTATTTT. It translates to CASSMGGRERDTQYF.